This entry is about one T cell receptor beta chain. Its specificity is not known. This CDR3 is built from 14 residues. With 2 bases removed from V and 0 bases from J, the gap between germline ends came to 7 bases. The germline V gene encodes CDR1 KGHSH and CDR2 LQKENI. This sample is drawn from a study of beta chain features in type 1 diabetes. Study background: Cell yields, gender and age were similar in healthy donors and patients. Study results and limitations: Patients with type 1 diabetes carried fewer insertions and had more deletions at their VDJ junctions. TCRB CDR3s from Type 1 diabetes patients were moderately but significantly shorter in all four CD4+ subsets.

The study reverse transcribed the entire isolated RNA, so it sequenced expressed TCRB transcripts. Generated by immunoSEQ multiplex PCR, the TCRdb table keeps only in-frame clones and is missing some. In the table there are around 160,000 clones, approximately 10% of which are singletons. The chain combines TRBV18 with TRBJ1-1; D is unclear. This sequence was found in a woman younger than 45 with type 1 diabetes. Sequenced: central memory CD4+ T cells from blood. CDR3 nucleotides: TGTGCCAGCTCACCAAGCGTTTTGAACACTGAAGCTTTCTTT. Translating gives CASSPSVLNTEAFF.